These 18 T cell receptor beta chains share one sample of origin, sequenced in a study of early T cells in non-severe SARS-CoV-2 infection. TCRdb used MiXCR to reprocess the 5' RACE reads, holding one entry per CDR3 protein. The table shows roughly 58,000 distinct CDR3 sequences, with about 5.9% occurring only once. Sequenced material: whole blood. Every receptor here comes from an adult who was a healthcare worker with PCR-confirmed SARS-CoV-2 infection or an uninfected control (not recorded which).

This clonotype was seen at least ten times. V is TRBV27 and J is TRBJ2-5; a weak D match, TRBD2 (6 bases). The CDR3 totals 13 residues. The V and J ends lost 5 bases and 4 bases respectively, with 11 bases between them. The germline gives CDR1 MNHEY, CDR2 SMNVEV (reference sequence). DNA for the CDR3: TGTGCCAGCAGTATTCGGGGGATAGAGACCCAGTACTTC. This translates into CASSIRGIETQYF.

This clonotype came up a few times. This rearrangement joins TRBV7-9 to TRBJ1-1; 9 nucleotides match TRBD1. This CDR3 comprises 15 residues. Germline V lookup: CDR1 SEHNR, CDR2 FQNEAQ (reference sequence). Trimming took 5 bases from V and 4 from J; bases not matched to a gene: 8. The CDR3 sequence: CASSHGQGQGTEAFF. DNA for the CDR3: TGTGCCAGCAGCCACGGACAGGGGCAGGGCACTGAAGCTTTCTTT.

Ten or more counts support this clonotype. The V and J genes are TRBV6-2 or TRBV6-3 and TRBJ2-1; D is possibly TRBD1 (5 bases). V dropped 4 bases and J dropped 11 bases, with 9 bases sitting between them. The CDR3 spans 11 residues. Germline V gives CDR1 MNHEY, CDR2 SVGEGT. This chain's CDR3 is CASSFGAQQFF. CDR3 nucleotides: TGTGCCAGCAGTTTTGGGGCCCAGCAGTTCTTC.

The sample holds many counts of this clonotype. V usage is TRBV6-2 or TRBV6-3 and J usage is TRBJ2-1; 11 bases align to TRBD2. CDR1 and CDR2 (germline): MNHEY, SVGEGT. V was clipped by 4 bases and J by 4 bases; unmatched bases: 3. The CDR3 contains 15 residues. CDR3: CASSSASGGYNEQFF. CDR3 DNA sequence: TGTGCCAGCAGTTCCGCTAGCGGGGGGTACAATGAGCAGTTCTTC.

This clonotype was picked up many times. The J gene is TRBJ1-5, the V gene TRBV29-1; no definite D call. The CDR3 loop spans 11 amino acids. V was cut by 7 bases and J by 3 bases, with 7 bases left in between. Germline assignment: CDR1 SQVTM and CDR2 ANQGSEA. The CDR3 region is CSAQDNQPQHF. CDR3 nucleotides: TGCAGCGCTCAGGACAATCAGCCCCAGCATTTT.

J is TRBJ1-2 and V is TRBV18; 7 nucleotides agree with TRBD1. The CDR3 totals 14 residues. CDR1 is KGHSH and CDR2 is LQKENI in the germline V gene. V shed 6 bases, J shed 4 bases, and the junction held 8 bases outside the gene matches. As DNA, the CDR3 is TGTGCCAGCTCTCCCGGGACAGTAGGCTATGGCTACACCTTC. Translated: CASSPGTVGYGYTF.

This clonotype appeared many times. The chain has TRBV4-3 and TRBJ2-1; TRBD2 is a possible D gene (5 bases). Germline-derived CDR1 and CDR2 are LGHNA and YSLEER. V was clipped by 5 bases and J by 8 bases, with 16 bases between them. The CDR3 spans 14 residues. As DNA, the CDR3 is TGCGCCAGCAGCGCCGGAGGAGAGGCTGATGAGCAGTTCTTC. Translated, it gives CASSAGGEADEQFF.

This clonotype came up many times. The chain uses TRBV13 and TRBJ1-1; 9 bases align to TRBD1. Germline loops: CDR1 PRHDT, CDR2 FYEKMQ (reference sequence). CDR3 size: 13 residues. With 5 bases clipped from V and 5 bases from J, the junction kept 3 bases outside the gene matches. This chain's CDR3 is CASSTTGGTEAFF. As DNA, the CDR3 is TGTGCCAGCAGCACGACAGGGGGTACTGAAGCTTTCTTT.

There are many counts of this clonotype. The V and J genes are TRBV20-1 and TRBJ2-7, with D possibly matching TRBD1 (6 bases). V was pared by 0 bases and J by 2 bases, with 14 bases between. The CDR3 has 15 residues. CDR1 is DFQATT, CDR2 SNEGSKA, per germline (reference sequence). The CDR3 DNA is TGCAGTGCTAGAGATCCTGCCCAGGGGCCCTACGAGCAGTACTTC. Amino acid sequence: CSARDPAQGPYEQYF.

This clonotype was recorded many times. This chain joins TRBV12-3 or TRBV12-4 and TRBJ2-7; 7 bases map to TRBD1. This CDR3 contains 14 residues. V shed 7 bases and J 7 bases; nucleotides not matched to a gene: 13. For the CDR3, the DNA is TGTGCCAGCACCCCGACAGGGACGCCTGGGGAGCAGTACTTC. Protein product: CASTPTGTPGEQYF.

This clonotype was counted ten times or more. The chain employs TRBV5-1 and TRBJ2-7; the D gene is possibly TRBD1 (6 bases). Between the trimmed V and J ends, which lost 5 bases and 3 bases, there was a span of 15 bases. CDR3 length: 14 amino acids. Germline V gene sequence: CDR1 SGHRS, CDR2 YFSETQ. Here the CDR3 reads CASRFAGVVYEQYF. Here the CDR3 DNA reads TGCGCCAGCAGGTTCGCAGGGGTGGTCTACGAGCAGTACTTC.

This clonotype was detected ten times or more. The chain couples TRBV6-5 to TRBJ1-6; no reliable D call. CDR1 and CDR2 (germline): MNHEY, SVGAGI. Trimming took off 0 bases at V and 7 bases at J, with 4 bases between the two ends. The length of the CDR3 is 13 residues. Here the CDR3 DNA reads TGTGCCAGCAGTTACTCGTCGAATTCACCCCTCCACTTT. This codes for CASSYSSNSPLHF.

V is TRBV2 and J is TRBJ1-4; tentative D call: TRBD1 (5 bases). Germline-derived CDR1 and CDR2 are SNHLY and FYNNEI. V lost 7 bases and J 4 bases, leaving 16 bases between the germline ends. This CDR3 contains 15 residues. The CDR3 DNA sequence: TGTGCCAGCACCGATCTCGGGCAGGGTAATGAAAAACTGTTTTTT. Its protein is CASTDLGQGNEKLFF. The variable domain in full, with the rest retrieved from reference TRBV2 and TRBJ1-4, is EPEVTQTPSHQVTQMGQEVILRCVPISNHLYFYWYRQILGQKVEFLVSFYNNEISEKSEIFDDQFSVERPDGSNFTLKIRSTKLEDSAMYFCASTDLGQGNEKLFFGSGTQLSVL.

The table lists this clonotype with many counts. This chain links TRBV2 with TRBJ2-7; D is possibly TRBD1 (6 bases). V dropped 6 bases and J dropped 2 bases, with 14 bases sitting between them. The germline CDR1 and CDR2 sequences are SNHLY and FYNNEI. This CDR3 is 14 amino acids long. Here the CDR3 DNA reads TGTGCCAGCAGGCTCGACAGGAACACCTACGAGCAGTACTTC. Its translation: CASRLDRNTYEQYF.

This clonotype was found a few times. V and J are TRBV7-3 and TRBJ2-3; 7 nucleotides agree with TRBD1. CDR1 and CDR2 from the germline V gene are SGHTA and FQGTGA. Trimming at V came to 8 bases and at J to 2 bases, leaving 10 bases not matched to a gene. This CDR3 spans 15 amino acids. The CDR3 DNA sequence: TGTGCCAGCTTGAAGGACAGGCCAAACACAGATACGCAGTATTTT. The encoded protein is CASLKDRPNTDTQYF.

This clonotype was observed at least ten times. The chain recombines TRBV6-5 with TRBJ1-3; tentatively, D is TRBD1 (5 bases). The germline V gene has CDR1 MNHEY and CDR2 SVGAGI. The CDR3 sequence is 15 residues long. With 4 bases removed from V and 3 bases from J, the gap between germline ends came to 13 bases. The CDR3 here is CASSSGPIDGNTIYF. DNA for the CDR3: TGTGCCAGCAGTTCGGGACCTATTGATGGAAACACCATATATTTT.

This clonotype was seen a few times. The rearrangement joins TRBV7-2 to TRBJ1-1; 9 bases agree with TRBD1. The V and J ends lost 8 bases and 0 bases, in that order; junction bases with no gene match: 7. The CDR3 consists of 15 residues. CDR1 is SGHTA, CDR2 FQGNSA, per germline. In nucleotides, the CDR3 is TGTGCCAGCGGATGGACAGGGGTAATGAACACTGAAGCTTTCTTT. It specifies CASGWTGVMNTEAFF.

This clonotype showed up many times. The rearrangement joins TRBV20-1 to TRBJ2-7; tentatively, D is TRBD1 (6 bases). In germline, CDR1 is DFQATT, CDR2 SNEGSKA (reference sequence). V was pared by 3 bases and J by 3 bases, with 24 bases between. CDR3 length: 17 amino acids. CDR3 protein: CSARSGNLGTYDYEQYF. The CDR3 nucleotides read TGCAGTGCTAGGTCGGGGAACCTCGGGACATATGACTACGAGCAGTACTTC.